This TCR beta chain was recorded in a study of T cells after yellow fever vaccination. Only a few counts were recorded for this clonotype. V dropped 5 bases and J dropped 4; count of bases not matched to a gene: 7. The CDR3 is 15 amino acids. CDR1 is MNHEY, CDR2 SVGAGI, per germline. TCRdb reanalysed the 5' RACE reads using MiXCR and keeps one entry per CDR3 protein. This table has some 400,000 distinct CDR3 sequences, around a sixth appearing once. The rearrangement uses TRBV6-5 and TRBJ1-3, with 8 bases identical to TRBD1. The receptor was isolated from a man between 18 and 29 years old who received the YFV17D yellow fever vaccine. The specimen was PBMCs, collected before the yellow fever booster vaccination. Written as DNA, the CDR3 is TGTGCCAGCAGTACAGGGGGTCAGGGCGGAAACACCATATATTTT. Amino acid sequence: CASSTGGQGGNTIYF.